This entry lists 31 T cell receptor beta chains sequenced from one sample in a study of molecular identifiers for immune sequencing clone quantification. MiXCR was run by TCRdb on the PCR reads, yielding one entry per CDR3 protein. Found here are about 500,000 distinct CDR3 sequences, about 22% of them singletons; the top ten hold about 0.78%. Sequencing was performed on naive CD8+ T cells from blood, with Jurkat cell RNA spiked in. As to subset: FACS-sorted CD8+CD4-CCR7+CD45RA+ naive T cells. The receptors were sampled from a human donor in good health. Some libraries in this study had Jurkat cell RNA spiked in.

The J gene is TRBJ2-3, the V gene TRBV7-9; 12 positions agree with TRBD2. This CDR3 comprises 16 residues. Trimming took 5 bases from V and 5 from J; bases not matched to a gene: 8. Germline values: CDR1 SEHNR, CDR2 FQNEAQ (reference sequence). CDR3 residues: CASSPLAGGPRDTQYF. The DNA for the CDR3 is TGTGCCAGCAGCCCGCTAGCGGGAGGGCCGAGAGATACGCAGTATTTT.

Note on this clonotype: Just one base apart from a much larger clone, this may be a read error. The chain's CDR3 is CASSQDGRGTDTQHF. Written as DNA, the CDR3 is TGCGCCAGCAGCCAAGATGGACGGGGCACAGATACGCAGCATTTT. The V gene is TRBV4-1, the J gene TRBJ2-3, with a tentative D call TRBD1 (5 bases). The better agreement between TRBJ1-5 and the DNA end casts doubt on the J call. The germline V gene encodes CDR1 MGHRA and CDR2 YSYEKL. The CDR3 spans 15 residues.

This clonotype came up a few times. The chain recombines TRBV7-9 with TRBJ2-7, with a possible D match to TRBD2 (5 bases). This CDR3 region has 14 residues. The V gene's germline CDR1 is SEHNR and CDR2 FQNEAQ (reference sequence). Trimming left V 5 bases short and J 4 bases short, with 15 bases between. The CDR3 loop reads CASSLPGPGYEQYF. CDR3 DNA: TGTGCCAGCAGCCTTCCGGGTCCGGGGTACGAGCAGTACTTC.

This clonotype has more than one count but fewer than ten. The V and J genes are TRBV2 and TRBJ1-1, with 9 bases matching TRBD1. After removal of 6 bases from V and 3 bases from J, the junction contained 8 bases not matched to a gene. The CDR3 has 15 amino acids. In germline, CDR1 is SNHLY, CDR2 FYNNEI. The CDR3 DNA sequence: TGTGCCAGCAGCCCGGGACAGGGCGTTTACACTGAAGCTTTCTTT. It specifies CASSPGQGVYTEAFF.

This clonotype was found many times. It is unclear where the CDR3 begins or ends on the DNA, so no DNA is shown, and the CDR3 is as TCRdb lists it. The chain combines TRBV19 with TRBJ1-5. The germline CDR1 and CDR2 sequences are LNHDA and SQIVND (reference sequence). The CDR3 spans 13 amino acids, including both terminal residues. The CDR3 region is CASTSAGNQPQHF.

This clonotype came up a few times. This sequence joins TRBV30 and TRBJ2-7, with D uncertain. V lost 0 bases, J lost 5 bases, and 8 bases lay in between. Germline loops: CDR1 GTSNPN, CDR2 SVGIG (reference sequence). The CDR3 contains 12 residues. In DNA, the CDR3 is TGTGCCTGGAGTGTAGCGAGAGACGAGCAGTACTTC. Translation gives CAWSVARDEQYF.

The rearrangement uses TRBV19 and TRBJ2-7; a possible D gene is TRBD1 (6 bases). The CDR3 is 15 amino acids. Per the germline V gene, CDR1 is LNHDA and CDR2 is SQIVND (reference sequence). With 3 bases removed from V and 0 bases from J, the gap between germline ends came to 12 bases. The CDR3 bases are TGTGCCAGTAGTATTGGACAGCCGACCTCCTACGAGCAGTACTTC. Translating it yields CASSIGQPTSYEQYF.

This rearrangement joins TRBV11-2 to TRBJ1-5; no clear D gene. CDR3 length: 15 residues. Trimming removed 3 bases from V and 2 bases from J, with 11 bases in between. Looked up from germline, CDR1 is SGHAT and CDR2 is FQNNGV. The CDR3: CASSLSLGGNQPQHF. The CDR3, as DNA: TGTGCCAGCAGCTTGAGCCTCGGGGGCAATCAGCCCCAGCATTTT.

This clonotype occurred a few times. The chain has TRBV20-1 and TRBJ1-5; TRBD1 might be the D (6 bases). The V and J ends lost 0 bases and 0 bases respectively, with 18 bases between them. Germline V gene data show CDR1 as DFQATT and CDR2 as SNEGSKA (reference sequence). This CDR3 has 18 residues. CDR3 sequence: CSARDPPRGHNSNQPQHF. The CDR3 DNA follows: TGCAGTGCTAGAGATCCCCCCAGGGGACACAATAGCAATCAGCCCCAGCATTTT.

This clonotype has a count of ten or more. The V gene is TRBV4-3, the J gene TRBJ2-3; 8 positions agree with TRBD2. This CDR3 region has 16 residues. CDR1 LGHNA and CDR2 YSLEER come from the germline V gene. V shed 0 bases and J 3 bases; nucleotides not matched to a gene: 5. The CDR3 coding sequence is TGCGCCAGCAGCCAAGATAGCGGGGTTCGGACAGATACGCAGTATTTT. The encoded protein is CASSQDSGVRTDTQYF.

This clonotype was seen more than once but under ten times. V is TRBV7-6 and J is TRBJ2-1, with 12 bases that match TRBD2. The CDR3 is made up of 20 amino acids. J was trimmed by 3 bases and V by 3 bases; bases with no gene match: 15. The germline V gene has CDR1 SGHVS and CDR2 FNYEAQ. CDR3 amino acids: CASSFSWRRASGGGYNEQFF. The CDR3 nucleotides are TGTGCCAGCAGCTTTAGCTGGCGTAGGGCTAGCGGGGGGGGCTACAATGAGCAGTTCTTC.

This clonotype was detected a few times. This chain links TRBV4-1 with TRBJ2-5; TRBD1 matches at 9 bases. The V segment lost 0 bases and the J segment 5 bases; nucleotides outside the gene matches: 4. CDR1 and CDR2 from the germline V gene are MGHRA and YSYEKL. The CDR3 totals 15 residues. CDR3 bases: TGCGCCAGCAGCCAAGATGGACAGGGGTGGGAGACCCAGTACTTC. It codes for CASSQDGQGWETQYF.

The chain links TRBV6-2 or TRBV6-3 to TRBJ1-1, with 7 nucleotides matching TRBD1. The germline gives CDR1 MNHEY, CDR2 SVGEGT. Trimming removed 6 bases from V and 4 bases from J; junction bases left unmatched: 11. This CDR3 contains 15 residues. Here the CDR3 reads CASRLNRGWGTEAFF. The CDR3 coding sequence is TGTGCCAGCAGACTTAACAGGGGATGGGGCACTGAAGCTTTCTTT.

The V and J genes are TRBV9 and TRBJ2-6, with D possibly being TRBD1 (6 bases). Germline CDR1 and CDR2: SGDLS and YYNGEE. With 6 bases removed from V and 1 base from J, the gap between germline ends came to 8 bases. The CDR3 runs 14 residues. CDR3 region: CASKTGSGANVLTF. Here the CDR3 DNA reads TGTGCCAGCAAAACAGGGTCTGGGGCCAACGTCCTGACTTTC.

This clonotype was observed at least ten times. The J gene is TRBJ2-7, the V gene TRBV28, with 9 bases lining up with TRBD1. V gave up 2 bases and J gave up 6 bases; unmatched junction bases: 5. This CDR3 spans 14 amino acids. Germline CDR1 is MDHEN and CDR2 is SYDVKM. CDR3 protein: CASSLRTGVSEQYF. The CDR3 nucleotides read TGTGCCAGCAGTTTACGGACAGGGGTGAGCGAGCAGTACTTC.

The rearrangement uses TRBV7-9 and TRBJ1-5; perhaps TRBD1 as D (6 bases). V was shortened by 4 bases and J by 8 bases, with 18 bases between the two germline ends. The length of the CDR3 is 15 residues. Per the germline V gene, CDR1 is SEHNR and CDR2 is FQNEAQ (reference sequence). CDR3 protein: CASSSLTGSSEPQHF. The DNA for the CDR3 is TGTGCCAGCAGCTCACTAACAGGGTCCAGCGAGCCCCAGCATTTT.

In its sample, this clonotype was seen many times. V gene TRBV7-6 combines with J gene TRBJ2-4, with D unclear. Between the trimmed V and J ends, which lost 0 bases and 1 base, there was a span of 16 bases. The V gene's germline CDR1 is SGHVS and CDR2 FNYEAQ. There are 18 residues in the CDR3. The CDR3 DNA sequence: TGTGCCAGCAGCTTAGCGCCGGTTGGGGAAGAGGCCAAAAACATTCAGTACTTC. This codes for CASSLAPVGEEAKNIQYF.

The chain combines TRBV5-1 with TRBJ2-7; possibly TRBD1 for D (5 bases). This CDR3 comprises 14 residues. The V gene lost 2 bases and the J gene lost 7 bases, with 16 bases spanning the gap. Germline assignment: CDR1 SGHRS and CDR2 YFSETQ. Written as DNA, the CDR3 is TGCGCCAGCAGCTTAGTGGGGCCAGGGCAAGAGCAGTACTTC. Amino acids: CASSLVGPGQEQYF.

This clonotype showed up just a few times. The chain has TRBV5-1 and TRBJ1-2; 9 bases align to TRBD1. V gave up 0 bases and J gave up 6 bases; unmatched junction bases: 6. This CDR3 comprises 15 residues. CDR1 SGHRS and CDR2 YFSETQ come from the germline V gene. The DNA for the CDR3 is TGCGCCAGCAGCTTGGGGACAGGGGAGGCCCATGGCTACACCTTC. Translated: CASSLGTGEAHGYTF.

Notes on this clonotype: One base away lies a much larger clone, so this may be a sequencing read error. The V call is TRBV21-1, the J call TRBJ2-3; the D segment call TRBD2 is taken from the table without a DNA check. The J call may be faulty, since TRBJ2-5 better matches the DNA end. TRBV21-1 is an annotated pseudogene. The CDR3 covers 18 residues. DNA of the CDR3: TGTGCCAGCGGTCTCACACCGGGGGAGCGGGAGGAGCAAGAGACCCAGTACTTC. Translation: CASGLTPGEREEQETQYF.

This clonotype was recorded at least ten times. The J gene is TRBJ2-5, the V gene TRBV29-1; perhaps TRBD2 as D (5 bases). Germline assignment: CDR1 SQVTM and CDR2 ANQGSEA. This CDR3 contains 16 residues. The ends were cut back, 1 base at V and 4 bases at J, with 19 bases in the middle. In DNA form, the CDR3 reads TGCAGCGTTGAAGGTTTTAAACTAGGATCACGAGAGACCCAGTACTTC. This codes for CSVEGFKLGSRETQYF. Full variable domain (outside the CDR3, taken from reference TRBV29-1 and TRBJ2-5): SAVISQKPSRDICQRGTSLTIQCQVDSQVTMMFWYRQQPGQSLTLIATANQGSEATYESGFVIDKFPISRPNLTFSTLTVSNMSPEDSSIYLCSVEGFKLGSRETQYFGPGTRLLVL.

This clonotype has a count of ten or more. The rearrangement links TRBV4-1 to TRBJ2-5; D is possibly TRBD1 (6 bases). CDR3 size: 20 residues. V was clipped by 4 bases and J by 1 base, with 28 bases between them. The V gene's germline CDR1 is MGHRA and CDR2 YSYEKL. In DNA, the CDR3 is TGCGCCAGCAGCCCGCACCGACAGTATTCCCCCAGGGGAGTCCAAGAGACCCAGTACTTC. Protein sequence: CASSPHRQYSPRGVQETQYF.

The chain's CDR3 is CATVATSRDEQFF. For the CDR3, the DNA is TGTGCCACCGTTGCGACTAGCAGGGATGAGCAGTTCTTC. The rearrangement joins TRBV2 to TRBJ2-1; 7 positions agree with TRBD2. The V and J ends lost 10 bases and 8 bases, in that order; junction bases with no gene match: 11. The CDR3 spans 13 residues. Germline CDR1 and CDR2: SNHLY and FYNNEI.

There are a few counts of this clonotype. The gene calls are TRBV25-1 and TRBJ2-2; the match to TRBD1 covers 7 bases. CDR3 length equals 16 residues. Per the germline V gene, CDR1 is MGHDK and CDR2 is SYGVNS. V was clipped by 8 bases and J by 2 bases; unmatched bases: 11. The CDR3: CASVAGTVDNTGELFF. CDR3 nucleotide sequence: TGTGCCAGCGTCGCCGGGACAGTAGACAACACCGGGGAGCTGTTTTTT.

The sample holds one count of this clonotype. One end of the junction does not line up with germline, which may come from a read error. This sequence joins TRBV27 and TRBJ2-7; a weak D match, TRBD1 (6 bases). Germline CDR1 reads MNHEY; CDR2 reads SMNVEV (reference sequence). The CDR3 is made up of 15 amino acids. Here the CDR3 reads CASGLSTGTTYEQYF. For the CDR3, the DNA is TGTGCCAGCGGTTTGTCGACAGGAACAACCTACGAGCAGTACTTC.

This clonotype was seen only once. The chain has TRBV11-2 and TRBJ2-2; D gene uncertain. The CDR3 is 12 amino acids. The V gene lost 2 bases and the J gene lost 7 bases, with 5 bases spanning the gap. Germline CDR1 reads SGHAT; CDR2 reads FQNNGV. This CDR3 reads CASSLTVGELFF. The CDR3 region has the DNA TGTGCCAGCAGCTTAACGGTCGGGGAGCTGTTTTTT. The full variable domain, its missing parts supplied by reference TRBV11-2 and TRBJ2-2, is EAGVAQSPRYKIIEKRQSVAFWCNPISGHATLYWYQQILGQGPKLLIQFQNNGVVDDSQLPKDRFSAERLKGVDSTLKIQPAKLEDSAVYLCASSLTVGELFFGEGSRLTVL.

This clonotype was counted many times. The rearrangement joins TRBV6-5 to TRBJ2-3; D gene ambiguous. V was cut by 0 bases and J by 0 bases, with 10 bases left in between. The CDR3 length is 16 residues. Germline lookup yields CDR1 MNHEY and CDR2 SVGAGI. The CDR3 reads CASSYSRVTSTDTQYF. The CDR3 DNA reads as TGTGCCAGCAGTTACTCGAGAGTCACTAGCACAGATACGCAGTATTTT.

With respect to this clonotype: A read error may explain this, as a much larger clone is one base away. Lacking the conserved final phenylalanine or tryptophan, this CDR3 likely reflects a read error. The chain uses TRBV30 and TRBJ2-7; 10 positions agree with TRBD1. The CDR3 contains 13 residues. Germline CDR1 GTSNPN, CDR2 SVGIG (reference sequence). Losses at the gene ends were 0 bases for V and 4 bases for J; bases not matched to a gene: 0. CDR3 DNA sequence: TGTGCCTGGAGTGTGGACAGGGGGTACGAGCAGTACTCC. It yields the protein CAWSVDRGYEQYS.

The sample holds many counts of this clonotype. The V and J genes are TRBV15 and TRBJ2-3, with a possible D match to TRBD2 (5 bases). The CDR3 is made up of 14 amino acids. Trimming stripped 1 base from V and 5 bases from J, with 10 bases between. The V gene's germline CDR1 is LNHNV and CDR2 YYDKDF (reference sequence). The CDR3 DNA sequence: TGTGCCACCAGCAGAGGCGAGGGTGAAGATACGCAGTATTTT. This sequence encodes CATSRGEGEDTQYF.

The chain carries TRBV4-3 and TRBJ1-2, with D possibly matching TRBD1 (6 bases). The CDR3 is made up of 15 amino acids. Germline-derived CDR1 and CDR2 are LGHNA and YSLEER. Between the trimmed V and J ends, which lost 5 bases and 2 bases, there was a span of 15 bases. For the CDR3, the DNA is TGCGCCAGCAGCTTAGGGACATCTTCGAACTATGGCTACACCTTC. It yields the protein CASSLGTSSNYGYTF.

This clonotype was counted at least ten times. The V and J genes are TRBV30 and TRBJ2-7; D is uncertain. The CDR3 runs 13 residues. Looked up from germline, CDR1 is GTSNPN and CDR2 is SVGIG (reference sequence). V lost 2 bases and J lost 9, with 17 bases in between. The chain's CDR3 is CAWSISDPVGQYF. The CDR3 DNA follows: TGTGCCTGGAGTATCTCGGACCCTGTCGGGCAGTACTTC.